This TCR beta chain was found in a study of monozygotic twins with inflammatory bowel disease. TCRdb re-called the 5' RACE reads, yielding one record per CDR3 amino acid sequence without DNA. The sample includes about 170,000 distinct CDR3 sequences. CDR1 and CDR2 (germline): MNHNS, SASEGT. The CDR3 loop spans 16 amino acids. The sequenced material came from blood. The chain combines TRBV6-1 with TRBJ1-6; TCRdb's D call, TRBD1, is unchecked because there is no DNA. The clonotype was recovered from a human donor with ulcerative colitis or Crohn's disease, or a healthy co-twin of an affected twin (not recorded which). The CDR3 region is CASRGGKGSYNSPLHF.